This paragraph covers one TCR beta chain sequence. Antigen: not known. The V and J ends lost 3 bases and 4 bases, in that order; junction bases with no gene match: 6. This CDR3 has 15 amino acids. Germline V lookup: CDR1 SEHNR, CDR2 FQNEAQ (reference sequence). This record belongs to a study of cytomegalovirus exposure and HLA in healthy donors. Study conclusions and caveats: What was likely a sequencing artifact was a cluster of highly shared sequence variants. Later examination showed HLA-associated TCR beta chains had greater clonal expansion than equally common others.

It was with 60 Vbeta and 13 Jbeta primers that the PCR ran. Authors' analysis steps: Tens of millions of unique TCR beta chains, roughly 10 million shared, were counted in a later analysis. Sequenced by immunoSEQ multiplex PCR; TCRdb stores in-frame clones only, minus some. V and J calls and clone size are those listed in that table; D and trimming were worked out from the DNA. The sample has 150,000 or so clones, approximately 79% seen once; the top ten hold under 8%. J is TRBJ2-3 and V is TRBV7-9; 8 nucleotides align to TRBD1. The sequence was obtained from a woman in her forties or fifties in good health and CMV-seropositive. The sequencing sample was made of PBMCs. The CDR3 nucleotides read TGTGCCAGCAGCTTCTTGACAGGGGAGGCAGATACGCAGTATTTT. Translating it yields CASSFLTGEADTQYF.